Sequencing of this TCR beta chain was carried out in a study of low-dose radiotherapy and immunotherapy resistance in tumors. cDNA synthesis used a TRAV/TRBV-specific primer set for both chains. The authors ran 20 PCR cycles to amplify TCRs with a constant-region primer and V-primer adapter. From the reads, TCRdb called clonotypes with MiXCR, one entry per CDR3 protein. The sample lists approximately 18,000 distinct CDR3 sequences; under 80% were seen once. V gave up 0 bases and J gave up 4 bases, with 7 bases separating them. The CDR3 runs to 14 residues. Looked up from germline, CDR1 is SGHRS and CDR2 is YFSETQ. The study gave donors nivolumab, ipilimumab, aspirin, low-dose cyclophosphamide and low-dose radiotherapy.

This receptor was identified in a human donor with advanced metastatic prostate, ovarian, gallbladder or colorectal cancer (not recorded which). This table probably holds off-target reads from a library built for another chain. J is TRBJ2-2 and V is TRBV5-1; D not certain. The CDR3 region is CASSLEWGTGELFF. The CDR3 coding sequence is TGCGCCAGCAGCTTGGAATGGGGCACCGGGGAGCTGTTTTTT.